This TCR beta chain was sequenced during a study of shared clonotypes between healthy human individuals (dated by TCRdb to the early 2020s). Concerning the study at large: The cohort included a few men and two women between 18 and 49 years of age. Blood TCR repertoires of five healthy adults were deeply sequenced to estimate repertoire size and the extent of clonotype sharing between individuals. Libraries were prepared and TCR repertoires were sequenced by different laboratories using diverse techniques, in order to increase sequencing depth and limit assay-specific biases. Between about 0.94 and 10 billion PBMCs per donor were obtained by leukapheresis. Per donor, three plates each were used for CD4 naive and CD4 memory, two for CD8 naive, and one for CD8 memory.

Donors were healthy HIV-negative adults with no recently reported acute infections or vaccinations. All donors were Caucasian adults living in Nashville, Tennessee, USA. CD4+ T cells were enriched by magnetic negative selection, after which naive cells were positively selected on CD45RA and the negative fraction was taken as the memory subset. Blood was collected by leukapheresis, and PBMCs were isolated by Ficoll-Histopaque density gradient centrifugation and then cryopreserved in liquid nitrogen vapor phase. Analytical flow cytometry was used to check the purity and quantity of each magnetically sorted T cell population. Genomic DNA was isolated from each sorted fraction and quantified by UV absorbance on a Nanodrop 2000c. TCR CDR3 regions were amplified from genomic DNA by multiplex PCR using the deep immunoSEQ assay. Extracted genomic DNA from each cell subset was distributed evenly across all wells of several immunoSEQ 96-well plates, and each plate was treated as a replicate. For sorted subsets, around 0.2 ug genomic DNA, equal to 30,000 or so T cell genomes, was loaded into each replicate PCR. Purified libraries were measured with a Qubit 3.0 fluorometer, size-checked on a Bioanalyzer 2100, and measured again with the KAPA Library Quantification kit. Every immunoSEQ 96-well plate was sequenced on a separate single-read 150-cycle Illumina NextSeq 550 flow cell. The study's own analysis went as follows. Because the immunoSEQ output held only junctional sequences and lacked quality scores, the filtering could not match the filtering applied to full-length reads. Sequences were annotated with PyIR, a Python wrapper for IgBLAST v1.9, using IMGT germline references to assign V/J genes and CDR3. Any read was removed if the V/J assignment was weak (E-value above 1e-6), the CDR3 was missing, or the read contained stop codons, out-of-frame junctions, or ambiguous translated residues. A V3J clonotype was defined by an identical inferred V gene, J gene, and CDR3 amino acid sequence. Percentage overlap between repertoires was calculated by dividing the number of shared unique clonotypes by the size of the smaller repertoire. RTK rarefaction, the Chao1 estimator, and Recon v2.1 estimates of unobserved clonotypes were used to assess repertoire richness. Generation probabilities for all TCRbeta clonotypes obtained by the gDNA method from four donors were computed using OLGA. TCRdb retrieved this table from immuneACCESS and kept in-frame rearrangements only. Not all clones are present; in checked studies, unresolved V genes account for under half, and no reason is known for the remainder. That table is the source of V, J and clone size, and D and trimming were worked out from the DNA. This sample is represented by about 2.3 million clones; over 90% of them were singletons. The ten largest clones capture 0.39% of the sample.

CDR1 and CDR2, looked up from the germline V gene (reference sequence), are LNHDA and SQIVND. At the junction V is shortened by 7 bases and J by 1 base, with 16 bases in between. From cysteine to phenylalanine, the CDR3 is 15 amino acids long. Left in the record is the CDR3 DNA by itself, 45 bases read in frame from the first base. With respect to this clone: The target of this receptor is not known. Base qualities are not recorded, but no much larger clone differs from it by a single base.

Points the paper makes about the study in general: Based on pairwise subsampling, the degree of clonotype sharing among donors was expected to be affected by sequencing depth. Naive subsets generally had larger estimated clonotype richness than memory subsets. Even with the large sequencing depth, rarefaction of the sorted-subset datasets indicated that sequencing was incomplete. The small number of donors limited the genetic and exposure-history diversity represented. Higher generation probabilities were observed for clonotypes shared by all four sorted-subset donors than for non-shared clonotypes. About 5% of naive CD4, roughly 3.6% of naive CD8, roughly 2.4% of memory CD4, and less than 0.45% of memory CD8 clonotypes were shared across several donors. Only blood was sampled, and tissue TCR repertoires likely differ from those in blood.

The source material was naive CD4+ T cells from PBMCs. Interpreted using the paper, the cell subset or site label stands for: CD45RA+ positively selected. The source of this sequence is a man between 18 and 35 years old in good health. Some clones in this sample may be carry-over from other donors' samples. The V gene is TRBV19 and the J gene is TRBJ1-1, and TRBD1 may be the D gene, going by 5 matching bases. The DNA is TGTGCCAGTACCCAACCGGGGCGCGGGAACACTGAAGCTTTCTTT. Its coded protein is CASTQPGRGNTEAFF.